This T cell receptor beta chain comes out of a study of early T cells in non-severe SARS-CoV-2 infection. This clonotype was recorded many times. This CDR3 has 14 amino acids. Per germline, CDR1 LNHDA and CDR2 SQIVND (reference sequence). V lost 4 bases, J lost 5 bases, and 12 bases lay in between. Attached unique molecular identifiers marked individual cDNA molecules. TCRdb processed the 5' RACE reads anew with MiXCR; each CDR3 protein has one entry. This table holds some 48,000 distinct CDR3 sequences, roughly 4.5% found once. The chain recombines TRBV19 with TRBJ1-5, with no clear D. The sequence derives from an adult who was a healthcare worker with PCR-confirmed SARS-CoV-2 infection or an uninfected control (not recorded which). Sequences were obtained from whole blood. In DNA form, the CDR3 reads TGTGCCAGTAGTACGGAGCAACCGGATCAGCCCCAGCATTTT. It is translated as CASSTEQPDQPQHF.